A selection of T cell receptor beta chains follows, all from one sample in a study of blood T cell repertoires in COVID-19. The repertoire was sequenced with immunoSEQ multiplex PCR; TCRdb's copy has only in-frame clones and lacks some. Altogether fewer than 350,000 clones are present, roughly 88% being singletons, with the ten largest covering roughly 2.2%. Source material: PBMCs or T cells enriched from blood (not recorded which). The origin of the receptors is a man aged 25-40 years who had recovered from COVID-19. CDR3s include the opening cysteine and the closing phenylalanine or tryptophan. Fields, in order: V gene, clone size, J gene, D gene, CDR3 length, CDR3 DNA, CDR3 protein. A D gene is named only where the DNA matches it firmly. Expanded clones get a size class; other rows say once, few or many, or leave the size out.

v_call: TRBV7-2; clone_size: -; j_call: TRBJ1-5; d_call: -; cdr3_length: 13; cdr3_nt: TGTGCCAGCAGCTTAAGGGGAAATCAGCCCCAGCATTTT; cdr3_aa: CASSLRGNQPQHF
v_call: TRBV29-1; clone_size: -; j_call: TRBJ1-5; d_call: TRBD1; cdr3_length: 12; cdr3_nt: TGCAGCGCTCGGGACAGTAATCAGCCCCAGCATTTT; cdr3_aa: CSARDSNQPQHF
v_call: TRBV5-1; clone_size: -; j_call: TRBJ2-6; d_call: -; cdr3_length: 16; cdr3_nt: TGCGCCAGCAGCATGACTTATCGCTCTGGGGCCAACGTCCTGACTTTC; cdr3_aa: CASSMTYRSGANVLTF
v_call: TRBV3-1/TRBV3-2; clone_size: -; j_call: TRBJ2-1; d_call: TRBD2; cdr3_length: 17; cdr3_nt: TGTGCCAGCAGCCAAGGTGAAGCGGGGGAACCCTACAATGAGCAGTTCTTC; cdr3_aa: CASSQGEAGEPYNEQFF
v_call: TRBV6-5; clone_size: -; j_call: TRBJ1-2; d_call: TRBD1; cdr3_length: 13; cdr3_nt: TGTGCCAGCAGTCACGACAGGGAATATGGCTACACCTTC; cdr3_aa: CASSHDREYGYTF
v_call: TRBV5-6; clone_size: -; j_call: TRBJ2-3; d_call: TRBD2; cdr3_length: 16; cdr3_nt: TGTGCCAGCAGCCTGACTAGCGGGGCGACCACAGATACGCAGTATTTT; cdr3_aa: CASSLTSGATTDTQYF
v_call: TRBV13; clone_size: -; j_call: TRBJ1-3; d_call: -; cdr3_length: 14; cdr3_nt: TGTGCCAGCAGCAGATACACAGGTGGAAACACCATATATTTT; cdr3_aa: CASSRYTGGNTIYF
v_call: TRBV4-2; clone_size: -; j_call: TRBJ2-7; d_call: -; cdr3_length: 15; cdr3_nt: TGTGCCAGCAGCCGTTCAGAACAGCAATCCTACGAGCAGTACTTC; cdr3_aa: CASSRSEQQSYEQYF
v_call: TRBV27; clone_size: -; j_call: TRBJ1-1; d_call: -; cdr3_length: 17; cdr3_nt: TGTGCCAGCAGTTTAAGTGCTAGAGGAGGAATGAACACTGAAGCTTTCTTT; cdr3_aa: CASSLSARGGMNTEAFF
v_call: TRBV5-4; clone_size: -; j_call: TRBJ1-4; d_call: TRBD1; cdr3_length: 15; cdr3_nt: TGTGCCAGCAGCTCGGGAGGGACAGCAAATGAAAAACTGTTTTTT; cdr3_aa: CASSSGGTANEKLFF
v_call: TRBV7-2; clone_size: -; j_call: TRBJ2-3; d_call: TRBD1; cdr3_length: 14; cdr3_nt: TGTGCCAGCAGCCCCCGACAGGGGAAGGATACGCAGTATTTT; cdr3_aa: CASSPRQGKDTQYF
v_call: TRBV10-3; clone_size: -; j_call: TRBJ1-2; d_call: -; cdr3_length: 14; cdr3_nt: TGTGCCATCAGGGAGGGGAGAGCTAACTATGGCTACACCTTC; cdr3_aa: CAIREGRANYGYTF
v_call: TRBV29-1; clone_size: -; j_call: TRBJ2-2; d_call: TRBD1; cdr3_length: 14; cdr3_nt: TGCAGCACCTCAGGGGGCGCGAACACCGGGGAGCTGTTTTTT; cdr3_aa: CSTSGGANTGELFF
v_call: TRBV19; clone_size: -; j_call: TRBJ2-1; d_call: TRBD2; cdr3_length: 17; cdr3_nt: TGTGCCAGTAGTATGAGGGCTAGCGGGGGGCCTTACAATGAGCAGTTCTTC; cdr3_aa: CASSMRASGGPYNEQFF
v_call: TRBV30; clone_size: once; j_call: TRBJ2-5; d_call: TRBD2; cdr3_length: 14; cdr3_nt: TGTGCCTGGAGGACTAGCGGGGGAAAAGAGACCCAGTACTTC; cdr3_aa: CAWRTSGGKETQYF
v_call: TRBV2; clone_size: -; j_call: TRBJ2-7; d_call: -; cdr3_length: 12; cdr3_nt: TGTGCCAGCAGTTCGGACATTGGGGAGCAGTACTTC; cdr3_aa: CASSSDIGEQYF
v_call: TRBV7-2; clone_size: -; j_call: TRBJ2-2; d_call: TRBD2; cdr3_length: 17; cdr3_nt: TGTGCCAGCAGCTCGGGACTAGCGGGGGGGGTCACCGGGGAGCTGTTTTTT; cdr3_aa: CASSSGLAGGVTGELFF
v_call: TRBV27; clone_size: -; j_call: TRBJ2-7; d_call: TRBD2; cdr3_length: 16; cdr3_nt: TGTGCCAGCAGTACACGACTAGCGGGGGCCTCCTACGAGCAGTACTTC; cdr3_aa: CASSTRLAGASYEQYF
v_call: TRBV7-2; clone_size: -; j_call: TRBJ2-1; d_call: TRBD1; cdr3_length: 18; cdr3_nt: TGTGCCAGCAGCTTAGCTCCAAGGACAGGGGGTGGGGGCAATGAGCAGTTCTTC; cdr3_aa: CASSLAPRTGGGGNEQFF